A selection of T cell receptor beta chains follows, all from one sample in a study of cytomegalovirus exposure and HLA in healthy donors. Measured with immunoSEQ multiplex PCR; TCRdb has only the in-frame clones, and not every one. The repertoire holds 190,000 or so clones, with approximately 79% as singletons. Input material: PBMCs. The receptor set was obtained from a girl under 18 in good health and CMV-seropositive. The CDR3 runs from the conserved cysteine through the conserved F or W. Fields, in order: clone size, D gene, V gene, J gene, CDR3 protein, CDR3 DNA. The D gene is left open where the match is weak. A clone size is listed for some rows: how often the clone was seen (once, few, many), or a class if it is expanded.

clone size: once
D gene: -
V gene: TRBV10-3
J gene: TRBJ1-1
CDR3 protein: CAITYREDTEAFF
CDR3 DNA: TGTGCCATCACCTATAGGGAGGACACTGAAGCTTTCTTT

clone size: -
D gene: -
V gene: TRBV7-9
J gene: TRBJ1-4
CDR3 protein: CASSTRFAQGIGEKLFF
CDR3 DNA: TGTGCCAGCAGCACACGTTTCGCGCAGGGAATAGGCGAAAAACTGTTTTTT

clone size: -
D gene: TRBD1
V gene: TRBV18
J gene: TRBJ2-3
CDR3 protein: CASSPFFRDRRTDTQYF
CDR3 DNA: TGTGCCAGCTCACCTTTTTTCCGGGACAGGCGCACAGATACGCAGTATTTT

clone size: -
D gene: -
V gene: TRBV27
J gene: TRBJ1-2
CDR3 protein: CASSSSGGRNGYTF
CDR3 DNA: TGTGCCAGCAGTTCGTCGGGGGGAAGAAATGGCTACACCTTC

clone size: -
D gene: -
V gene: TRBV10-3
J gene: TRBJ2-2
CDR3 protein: CAISPDMENTGELFF
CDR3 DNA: TGTGCCATCAGCCCGGACATGGAAAACACCGGGGAGCTGTTTTTT

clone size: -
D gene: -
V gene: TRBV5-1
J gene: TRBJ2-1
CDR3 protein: CASSRTVKDSYNEQFF
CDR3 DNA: TGCGCCAGCAGCAGGACAGTAAAAGACTCCTACAATGAGCAGTTCTTC

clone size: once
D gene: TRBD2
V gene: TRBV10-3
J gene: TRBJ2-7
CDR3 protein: CAISETGGGDEQYF
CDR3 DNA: TGTGCCATCAGTGAGACGGGGGGTGGAGACGAGCAGTACTTC

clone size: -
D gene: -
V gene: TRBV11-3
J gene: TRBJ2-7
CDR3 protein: CASSLEGQGIWEQYF
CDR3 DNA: TGTGCCAGCAGCTTAGAAGGGCAGGGAATTTGGGAGCAGTACTTC

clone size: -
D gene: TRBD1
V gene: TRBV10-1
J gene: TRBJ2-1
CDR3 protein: CASTTGGSYNEQFF
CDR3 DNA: TGCGCCAGCACCACAGGGGGCTCCTACAATGAGCAGTTCTTC

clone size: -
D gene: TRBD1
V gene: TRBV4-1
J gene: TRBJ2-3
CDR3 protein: CASSFSRDRGTDTQYF
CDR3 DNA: TGCGCCAGCAGCTTTAGCCGGGACAGGGGGACAGATACGCAGTATTTT

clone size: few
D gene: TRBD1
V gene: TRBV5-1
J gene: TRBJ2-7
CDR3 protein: CASSLVQGAGEQYF
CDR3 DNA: TGCGCCAGCAGCTTGGTACAGGGGGCGGGGGAGCAGTACTTC

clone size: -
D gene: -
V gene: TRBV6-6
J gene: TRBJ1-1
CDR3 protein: CASSYSRRSNTEAFF
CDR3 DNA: TGTGCCAGCAGTTACTCGAGAAGGAGTAACACTGAAGCTTTCTTT

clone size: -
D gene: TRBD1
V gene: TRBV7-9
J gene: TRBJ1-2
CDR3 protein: CASSLADRGSTYGYTF
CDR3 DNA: TGTGCCAGCAGCTTAGCGGACAGGGGGTCGACCTATGGCTACACCTTC

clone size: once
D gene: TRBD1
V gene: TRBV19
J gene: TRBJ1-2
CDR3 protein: CASLEDRDGYTF
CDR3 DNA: TGTGCCAGTCTCGAGGACAGGGATGGCTACACCTTC

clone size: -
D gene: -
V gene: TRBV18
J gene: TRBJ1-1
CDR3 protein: CASSPPALSTEAFF
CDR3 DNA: TGTGCCAGCTCACCACCCGCACTTAGCACTGAAGCTTTCTTT

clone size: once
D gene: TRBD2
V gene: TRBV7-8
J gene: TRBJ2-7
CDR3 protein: CASSLGGGDWYEQYF
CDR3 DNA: TGTGCCAGCAGCTTAGGGGGGGGAGATTGGTACGAGCAGTACTTC

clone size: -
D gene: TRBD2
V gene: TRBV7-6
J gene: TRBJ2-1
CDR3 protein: CASSLAGLEYNEQFF
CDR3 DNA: TGTGCCAGCAGCTTAGCGGGACTAGAATACAATGAGCAGTTCTTC

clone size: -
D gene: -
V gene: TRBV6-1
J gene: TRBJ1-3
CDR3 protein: CAGAQGEENTIYF
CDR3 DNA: TGTGCCGGTGCGCAGGGCGAAGAAAACACCATATATTTT

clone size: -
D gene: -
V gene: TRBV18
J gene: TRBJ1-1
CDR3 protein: CASSPPSMNTEAFF
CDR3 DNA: TGTGCCAGCTCACCGCCTAGTATGAACACTGAAGCTTTCTTT

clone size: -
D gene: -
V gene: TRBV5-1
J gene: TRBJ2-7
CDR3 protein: CASSPLGGEQYF
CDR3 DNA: TGCGCCAGCAGCCCCCTGGGGGGCGAGCAGTACTTC

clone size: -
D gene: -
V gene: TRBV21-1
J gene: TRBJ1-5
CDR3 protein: CASSERWGQGSNQPQHF
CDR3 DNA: -

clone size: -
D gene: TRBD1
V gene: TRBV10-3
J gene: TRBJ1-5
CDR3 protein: CAISESRTGTGNQPQHF
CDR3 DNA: TGTGCCATCAGTGAGTCTCGGACAGGGACAGGCAATCAGCCCCAGCATTTT

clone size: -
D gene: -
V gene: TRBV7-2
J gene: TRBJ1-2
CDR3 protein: CASSPDAAYGYTF
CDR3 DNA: TGTGCCAGCAGCCCAGATGCGGCCTATGGCTACACCTTC

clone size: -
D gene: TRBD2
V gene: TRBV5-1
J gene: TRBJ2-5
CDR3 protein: CASSLALGLAGGGQETQYF
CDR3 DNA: TGCGCCAGCAGCTTGGCCCTGGGACTAGCGGGGGGGGGACAAGAGACCCAGTACTTC

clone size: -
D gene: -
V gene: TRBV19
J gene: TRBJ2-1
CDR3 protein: CASSISFPRGQTSSYNEQFF
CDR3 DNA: TGTGCCAGTAGTATCTCTTTCCCCAGGGGACAGACTAGCTCCTACAATGAGCAGTTCTTC

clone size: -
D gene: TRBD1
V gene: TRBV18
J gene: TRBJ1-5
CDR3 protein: CASSPGTGTGGDSNQPQHF
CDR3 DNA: TGTGCCAGCTCACCCGGTACCGGGACAGGTGGTGATAGCAATCAGCCCCAGCATTTT

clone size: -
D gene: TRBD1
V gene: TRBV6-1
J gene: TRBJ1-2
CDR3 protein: CASSETGEFYGYTF
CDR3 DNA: TGTGCCAGCAGTGAGACAGGGGAGTTTTATGGCTACACCTTC

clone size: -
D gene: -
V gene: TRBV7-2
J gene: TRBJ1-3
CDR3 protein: CASSFRSGNTIYF
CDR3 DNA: TGTGCCAGCAGCTTTCGGAGTGGAAACACCATATATTTT

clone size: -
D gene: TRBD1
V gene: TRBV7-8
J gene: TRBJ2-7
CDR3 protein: CASSRRDRASVAVPRYEQYF
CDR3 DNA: TGTGCCAGCAGCCGACGGGACAGGGCATCTGTAGCGGTACCTCGTTACGAGCAGTACTTC

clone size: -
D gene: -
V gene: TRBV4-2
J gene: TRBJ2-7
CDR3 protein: CASSRETGAYEQYF
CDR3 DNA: TGTGCCAGCAGCCGAGAGACAGGCGCCTACGAGCAGTACTTC

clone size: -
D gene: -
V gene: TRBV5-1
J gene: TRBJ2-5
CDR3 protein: CASSLTGRQETQYF
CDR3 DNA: TGCGCCAGCAGCTTGACAGGGCGACAAGAGACCCAGTACTTC

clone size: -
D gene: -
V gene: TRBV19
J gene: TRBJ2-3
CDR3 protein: CASRARGTDTQYF
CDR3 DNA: TGTGCCAGCAGGGCCAGGGGCACAGATACGCAGTATTTT

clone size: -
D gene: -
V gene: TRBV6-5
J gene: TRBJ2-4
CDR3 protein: CASSEDNAKNIQYF
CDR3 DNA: TGTGCCAGCAGTGAGGACAACGCCAAAAACATTCAGTACTTC

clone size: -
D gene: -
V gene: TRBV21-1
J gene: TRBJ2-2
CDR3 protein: CASSKVEAGSHTGELFF
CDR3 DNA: TGTGCCAGCAGCAAAGTCGAGGCCGGCAGTCACACCGGGGAGCTGTTTTTT

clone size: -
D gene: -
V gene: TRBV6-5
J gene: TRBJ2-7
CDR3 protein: CASSVGGEQYF
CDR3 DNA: TGTGCCAGCAGTGTCGGGGGCGAGCAGTACTTC

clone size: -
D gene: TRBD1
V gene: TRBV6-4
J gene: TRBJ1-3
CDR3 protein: CASSGDRPFSGNTIYF
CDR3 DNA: TGTGCCAGCTCGGGGGACAGGCCCTTCTCTGGAAACACCATATATTTT

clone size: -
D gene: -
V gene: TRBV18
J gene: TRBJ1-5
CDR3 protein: CASSPQTAGSLPQHF
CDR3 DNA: TGTGCCAGCTCACCGCAAACGGCAGGCTCCCTGCCCCAGCATTTT

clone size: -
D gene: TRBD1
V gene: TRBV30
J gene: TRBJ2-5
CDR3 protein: CAWSLTGGGETQYF
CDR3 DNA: TGTGCCTGGAGCCTGACAGGGGGTGGAGAGACCCAGTACTTC

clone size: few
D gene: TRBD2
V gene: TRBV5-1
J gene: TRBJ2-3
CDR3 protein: CASSLGASGGTDTQYF
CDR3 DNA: TGCGCCAGCAGCTTGGGGGCTAGCGGGGGCACAGATACGCAGTATTTT

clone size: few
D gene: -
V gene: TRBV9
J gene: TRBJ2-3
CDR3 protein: CASSVDRLVEGTDTQYF
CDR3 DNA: TGTGCCAGCAGCGTAGACCGACTAGTCGAGGGCACAGATACGCAGTATTTT

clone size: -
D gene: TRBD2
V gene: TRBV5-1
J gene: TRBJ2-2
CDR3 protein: CASSLDLAGGMNTGELFF
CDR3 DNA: TGCGCCAGCAGCTTGGATCTAGCGGGGGGGATGAACACCGGGGAGCTGTTTTTT

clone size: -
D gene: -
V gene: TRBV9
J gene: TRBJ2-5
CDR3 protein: CASSVGGVETQYF
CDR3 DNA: TGTGCCAGCAGCGTAGGCGGGGTCGAGACCCAGTACTTC

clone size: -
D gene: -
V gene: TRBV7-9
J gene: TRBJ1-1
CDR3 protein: CASSLGGLLNTEAFF
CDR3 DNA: TGTGCCAGCAGCTTAGGGGGACTACTGAACACTGAAGCTTTCTTT

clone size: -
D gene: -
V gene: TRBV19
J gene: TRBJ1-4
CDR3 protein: CASSFSGRGEANEKLFF
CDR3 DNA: TGTGCCAGTAGCTTCTCCGGGAGGGGGGAGGCTAATGAAAAACTGTTTTTT

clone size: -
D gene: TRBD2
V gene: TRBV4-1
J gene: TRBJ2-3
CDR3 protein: CASSLGLLRGGAGEADTQYF
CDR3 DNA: TGCGCCAGCAGCCTGGGGTTACTACGGGGGGGGGCCGGAGAGGCAGATACGCAGTATTTT

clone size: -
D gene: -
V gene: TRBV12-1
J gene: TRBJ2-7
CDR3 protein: CASSFVGLEIYEQYF
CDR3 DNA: TGTGCCAGCAGCTTTGTGGGACTAGAGATCTACGAGCAGTACTTC

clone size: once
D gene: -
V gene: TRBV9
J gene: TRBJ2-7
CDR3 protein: CASSVRLGSYEQYF
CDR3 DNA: TGTGCCAGCAGCGTGAGGTTGGGTTCCTACGAGCAGTACTTC

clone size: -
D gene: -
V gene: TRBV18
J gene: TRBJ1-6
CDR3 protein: CASSRPMSSYNSPLHF
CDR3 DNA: TGTGCCAGCTCACGACCCATGAGCTCCTATAATTCACCCCTCCACTTT

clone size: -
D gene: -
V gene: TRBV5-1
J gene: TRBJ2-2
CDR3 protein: CASSLQGTYTGELFF
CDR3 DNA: TGCGCCAGCAGCCTACAGGGGACTTACACCGGGGAGCTGTTTTTT

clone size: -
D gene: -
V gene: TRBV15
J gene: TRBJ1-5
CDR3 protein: CATSRDGGGIYTFGNQPQHF
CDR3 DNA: TGTGCCACCAGCAGAGATGGGGGGGGGATTTATACTTTTGGCAATCAGCCCCAGCATTTT

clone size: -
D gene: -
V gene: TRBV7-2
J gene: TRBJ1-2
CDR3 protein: CASSLGGNNYGYTF
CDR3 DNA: TGTGCCAGCAGCTTAGGGGGCAATAACTATGGCTACACCTTC

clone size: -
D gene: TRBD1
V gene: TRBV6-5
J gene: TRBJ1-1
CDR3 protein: CASRLRTGNTEAFF
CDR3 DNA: TGTGCCAGCAGACTCCGGACAGGGAACACTGAAGCTTTCTTT

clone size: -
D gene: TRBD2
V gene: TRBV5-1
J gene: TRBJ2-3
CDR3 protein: CASSGTLGLAGSRTDTQYF
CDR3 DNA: TGCGCCAGCAGCGGAACGCTCGGACTAGCGGGGAGTCGCACAGATACGCAGTATTTT

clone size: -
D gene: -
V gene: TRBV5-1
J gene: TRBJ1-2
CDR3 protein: CASSLAGETAPGGYTF
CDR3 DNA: TGCGCCAGCAGCTTGGCGGGGGAGACGGCGCCCGGCGGCTACACCTTC

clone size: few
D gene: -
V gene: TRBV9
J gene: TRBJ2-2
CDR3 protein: CASSVAEISPDTGELFF
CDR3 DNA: TGTGCCAGCAGCGTAGCGGAGATAAGCCCAGACACCGGGGAGCTGTTTTTT